This TCR beta chain was recovered during a study of T cell responses to AZD1222 COVID-19 vaccine. Notes on this clone: Its antigen is still unknown.

General study findings and limits: Increases in Spike-specific TCR breadth and depth were seen after two AZD1222 doses. White British ancestry dominated among donors, who included more females, and clonal diversity was possibly underestimated. Reportedly, nearly half the spike-specific TCRs target unmutated variant regions. Spike regions recognized by vaccine-associated CD4 TCRs spanned the protein, led by 160-218 and 743-854.

This table comes from immunoSEQ multiplex PCR, and its TCRdb copy is limited to in-frame clones, with some not included. The sample shows hundreds of thousands of clones, 93% of them seen only once. The V end lost 2 bases, the J end lost 7 bases, and 9 bases lay between the germline ends. The germline CDR1 and CDR2 sequences are KGHSH and LQKENI. This CDR3 is built from 13 residues. This chain joins TRBV18 and TRBJ2-1; D possibly corresponds to TRBD1 (6 bases). The sample in question was peripheral blood, obtained on day 0 of MenACWY control vaccination. The receptor's source is an adult in good health. The CDR3, as DNA: TGTGCCAGCTCACCAAAACAGGGTAATGAGCAGTTCTTC. Its translation is CASSPKQGNEQFF. Combining the CDR3 with reference TRBV18 and TRBJ2-1 gives the whole variable domain NAGVMQNPRHLVRRRGQEARLRCSPMKGHSHVYWYRQLPEEGLKFMVYLQKENIIDESGMPKERFSAEFPKEGPSILRIQQVVRGDSAAYFCASSPKQGNEQFFGPGTRLTVL.